These 19 T cell receptor beta chains were sequenced from one sample in a study of T cells after yellow fever vaccination (dated by TCRdb to about 2019). Library preparation was by 5' RACE. The sequencing machine was an Illumina HiSeq 2500. The raw public data were reprocessed by TCRdb itself: fastp quality trimming at Q25, MiXCR clonotype calling, in-frame beta chains only. Records with the same CDR3 protein are collapsed into one entry carrying the most frequent genes and DNA. The sample records roughly 260,000 distinct CDR3 sequences, 10% to 15% of which are singletons. Around 0.55% of the sample rests with the top ten. The treatment or condition label corresponds to: live attenuated yellow fever vaccine strain. Material: CD4+ T cells sorted from PBMCs, obtained 45 days after the yellow fever booster vaccination. Source of these receptors: a man aged 25-40 years who received the YFV17D yellow fever vaccine.

The chain combines TRBV6-2 or TRBV6-3 with TRBJ2-1; 10 nucleotides line up with TRBD2. V dropped 6 bases and J dropped 8; count of bases not matched to a gene: 22. The V gene's germline CDR1 is MNHEY and CDR2 SVGEGT. CDR3 length: 19 amino acids. The CDR3 DNA is TGTGCCAGCAGCCTCGGTGACGCGAGGCGGGGACTAGCGAAGGATGAGCAGTTCTTC. Protein sequence: CASSLGDARRGLAKDEQFF.

The genes are TRBV9 and TRBJ1-1, with unresolved D. The V and J ends lost 0 bases and 1 base respectively, with 7 bases between them. The CDR3 has 14 amino acids. In germline, CDR1 is SGDLS, CDR2 YYNGEE. CDR3 residues: CASSVDPKNTEAFF. CDR3 sequence (DNA): TGTGCCAGCAGCGTAGATCCAAAGAACACTGAAGCTTTCTTT. The full variable domain, its missing parts supplied by reference TRBV9 and TRBJ1-1, is DSGVTQTPKHLITATGQRVTLRCSPRSGDLSVYWYQQSLDQGLQFLIQYYNGEERAKGNILERFSAQQFPDLHSELNLSSLELGDSALYFCASSVDPKNTEAFFGQGTRLTVV.

This sequence joins TRBV20-1 and TRBJ2-5; D is uncertain. V dropped 0 bases and J dropped 2 bases, with 7 bases sitting between them. Germline lookup yields CDR1 DFQATT and CDR2 SNEGSKA (reference sequence). This CDR3 is built from 13 residues. The CDR3 sequence is CSARDQAQETQYF. CDR3 coding DNA: TGCAGTGCTAGAGACCAGGCTCAAGAGACCCAGTACTTC.

The V and J genes are TRBV6-2 or TRBV6-3 and TRBJ2-7; D ambiguous. The CDR3 has 15 residues. Germline V CDR1 and CDR2: MNHEY, SVGEGT. V was trimmed by 2 bases and J by 5 bases, leaving 16 bases between them. The CDR3 DNA reads as TGTGCCAGCAGTTACCTTCGGCAGGCGAGGAACGAGCAGTACTTC. This encodes CASSYLRQARNEQYF.

This clonotype showed up just a few times. V is TRBV5-1 and J is TRBJ2-3; weak D call: TRBD1 (6 bases). In germline, CDR1 is SGHRS, CDR2 YFSETQ. Trimming took 3 bases from V and 6 from J, leaving 11 bases between them. The CDR3 has 13 residues. The CDR3 nucleotides read TGCGCCAGCAGCTACTTCAGGGGTGATACGCAGTATTTT. It yields the protein CASSYFRGDTQYF.

CDR3 nucleotide sequence: TGTGCCAGCAGTTACTCGGACCTCAACACTGAAGCTTTCTTT. Translating gives CASSYSDLNTEAFF. This rearrangement joins TRBV6-5 to TRBJ1-1; D unclear. Trimming shortened V by 0 bases and J by 2 bases, and 7 bases separated the two germline ends. Germline V gives CDR1 MNHEY, CDR2 SVGAGI. The CDR3 consists of 14 residues.

This clonotype was picked up a small number of times. The chain is built from TRBV14 and TRBJ2-1; 11 bases match TRBD2. The length of the CDR3 is 16 residues. V gave up 4 bases and J gave up 5 bases; unmatched junction bases: 7. Germline-derived CDR1 and CDR2 are SGHDN and FVKESK. Written as DNA, the CDR3 is TGTGCCAGCAGCCGCCTAACTAGCGGGAGAAACAATGAGCAGTTCTTC. Its translation: CASSRLTSGRNNEQFF. The full variable domain, with the rest looked up from reference TRBV14 and TRBJ2-1, is EAGVTQFPSHSVIEKGQTVTLRCDPISGHDNLYWYRRVMGKEIKFLLHFVKESKQDESGMPNNRFLAERTGGTYSTLKVQPAELEDSGVYFCASSRLTSGRNNEQFFGPGTRLTVL.

This chain connects TRBV20-1 to TRBJ2-5, with 9 bases lining up with TRBD2. There are 17 residues in the CDR3. Germline values: CDR1 DFQATT, CDR2 SNEGSKA (reference sequence). Trimming at V came to 1 base and at J to 7 bases, leaving 16 bases not matched to a gene. DNA for the CDR3: TGCAGTGCTAGAGTGAGAGAGGGACTAGCAATCCGAGGGACCCAGTACTTC. Its translation: CSARVREGLAIRGTQYF.

This chain joins TRBV4-3 and TRBJ2-1; 7 bases align to TRBD2. V trimming: 1 base; J trimming: 5 bases; junction bases outside the gene matches: 5. The CDR3 is 15 residues long. Per germline, CDR1 LGHNA and CDR2 YSLEER. CDR3 bases: TGCGCCAGCAGCCAAGGGGGAGGGTCACACAATGAGCAGTTCTTC. This encodes CASSQGGGSHNEQFF.

There are a few counts of this clonotype. The chain combines TRBV12-3 or TRBV12-4 with TRBJ2-7; the match to TRBD2 covers 15 bases. V was pared by 5 bases and J by 4 bases, with 9 bases of the junction left unmatched. The CDR3 is 17 residues long. As DNA, the CDR3 is TGTGCCAGCAGTACACGGACTAGCGGGAGGGCCGGGTACGAGCAGTACTTC. It encodes CASSTRTSGRAGYEQYF.

Only a few counts were recorded for this clonotype. This sequence joins TRBV5-1 and TRBJ2-1; D ambiguous. Germline assignment: CDR1 SGHRS and CDR2 YFSETQ. This CDR3 is built from 13 residues. V was trimmed by 4 bases and J by 7 bases, leaving 12 bases between them. The CDR3 loop reads CASSGQIGNEQFF. The CDR3 DNA reads TGCGCCAGCAGCGGCCAGATCGGTAATGAGCAGTTCTTC.

The chain links TRBV24-1 to TRBJ2-2, with 10 bases lining up with TRBD1. The ends lost 4 bases at V and 1 base at J; junction bases unmatched: 2. Germline values: CDR1 KGHDR, CDR2 SFDVKD. The CDR3 is 16 amino acids. CDR3 nucleotide sequence: TGTGCCACCAGTGACCGGACAGGGGGGAACACCGGGGAGCTGTTTTTT. Encoded protein: CATSDRTGGNTGELFF.

This clonotype showed up just a few times. V usage is TRBV15 and J usage is TRBJ2-5; D tentatively fits TRBD1 or TRBD2 (5 bases each). The V and J ends lost 1 base and 1 base respectively, with 13 bases between them. CDR1 and CDR2 from the germline V gene are LNHNV and YYDKDF (reference sequence). This CDR3 is built from 16 residues. The CDR3 bases are TGTGCCACCAGCAGAGGGGACGGGACCCTCCAAGAGACCCAGTACTTC. It codes for CATSRGDGTLQETQYF.

V gene TRBV7-3 combines with J gene TRBJ2-6, with 8 positions matching TRBD2. This CDR3 comprises 19 residues. J gave up 1 base and V 3 bases, and 11 bases lay outside the gene matches. Germline CDR1 SGHTA, CDR2 FQGTGA. CDR3 nucleotide sequence: TGTGCCAGCAGCTTTTCCCGGACTAGCAGAGGATCTGGGGCCAACGTCCTGACTTTC. It is translated as CASSFSRTSRGSGANVLTF.

The genes are TRBV7-2 and TRBJ2-6; possibly TRBD1 or TRBD2 for D (5 bases each). CDR3 size: 17 residues. Per germline, CDR1 SGHTA and CDR2 FQGNSA. Trimming removed 8 bases from V and 0 bases from J, with 17 bases in between. In nucleotides, the CDR3 is TGTGCCAGCGGACGAGGGCAGGGTACCTCTGGGGCCAACGTCCTGACTTTC. As protein: CASGRGQGTSGANVLTF.

This clonotype was seen only a few times. This chain links TRBV3-1 with TRBJ1-4, with D uncertain. CDR1 LGHDT and CDR2 YNNKEL come from the germline V gene (reference sequence). The CDR3 runs to 14 residues. The V end lost 2 bases, the J end lost 2 bases, and 6 bases lay between the germline ends. The CDR3: CASSQRHTNEKLFF. In DNA, the CDR3 is TGTGCCAGCAGCCAACGGCACACTAATGAAAAACTGTTTTTT.

This clonotype has a handful of counts. This chain links TRBV20-1 with TRBJ2-5; D is unresolved. Germline lookup yields CDR1 DFQATT and CDR2 SNEGSKA (reference sequence). V was cut by 6 bases and J by 5 bases, with 16 bases left in between. The CDR3 runs to 13 residues. The CDR3 region has the DNA TGCAGTGCGCCCATGGGAAGATTGGAGACCCAGTACTTC. It encodes CSAPMGRLETQYF.

The V call is TRBV19, the J call TRBJ2-6; 7 nucleotides agree with TRBD2. The V gene end was trimmed by 10 bases and the J gene end by 3 bases; junction bases not matched to a gene: 15. The CDR3 runs to 17 residues. Germline V gene sequence: CDR1 LNHDA, CDR2 SQIVND (reference sequence). The CDR3 here is CATNYPGEGSGANVLTF. The CDR3, as DNA: TGTGCCACAAACTACCCGGGGGAGGGAAGTGGGGCCAACGTCCTGACTTTC.

This clonotype showed up just a few times. The chain uses TRBV20-1 and TRBJ2-2; the D is unclear. Germline V CDR1 and CDR2: DFQATT, SNEGSKA (reference sequence). The CDR3 consists of 14 residues. The V and J ends lost 3 bases and 2 bases respectively, with 10 bases between them. For the CDR3, the DNA is TGCAGTGCTAGTGACTCCACTAACACCGGGGAGCTGTTTTTT. This sequence encodes CSASDSTNTGELFF.